These 23 T cell receptor beta chains were all obtained from the same sample, sequenced in a study of cytomegalovirus exposure and HLA in healthy donors. Assay used: immunoSEQ multiplex PCR; TCRdb lists only in-frame clones, some missing. The sample lists approximately 260,000 clones, 86% occurring once. The specimen sequenced was PBMCs. These receptors originate from a woman younger than 30 in good health and CMV-seronegative.

The rearrangement uses TRBV9 and TRBJ2-5, with TRBD2 as a possible D gene (5 bases). CDR3 length: 16 residues. V was pared by 0 bases and J by 4 bases, with 16 bases between. Germline V gene sequence: CDR1 SGDLS, CDR2 YYNGEE. Here the CDR3 DNA reads TGTGCCAGCAGCGTAGGAGCGGACGGGATGGGAGAGACCCAGTACTTC. It encodes CASSVGADGMGETQYF.

The V gene is TRBV5-1, the J gene TRBJ1-2, with 7 bases matching TRBD1. The V segment lost 3 bases and the J segment 4 bases; nucleotides outside the gene matches: 3. This CDR3 has 13 residues. Germline lookup yields CDR1 SGHRS and CDR2 YFSETQ. The DNA of the CDR3 is TGCGCCAGCAGCTCCGGGACAGCCTATGGCTACACCTTC. Its protein product is CASSSGTAYGYTF.

The chain carries TRBV2 and TRBJ2-7; maybe TRBD1 (5 bases). V lost 6 bases to trimming and J lost 2 bases, with 14 bases between them. Germline CDR1 SNHLY, CDR2 FYNNEI. This CDR3 region has 14 residues. This CDR3 is CASRRTPDPYEQYF. CDR3 bases: TGTGCCAGCAGAAGGACACCCGATCCCTACGAGCAGTACTTC.

V usage is TRBV19 and J usage is TRBJ2-3; 9 bases agree with TRBD1. Trimming cost V 3 bases and J 6 bases; bases outside gene matches: 7. Germline V gives CDR1 LNHDA, CDR2 SQIVND (reference sequence). CDR3 size: 15 residues. The CDR3 DNA follows: TGTGCCAGTAGTATCCTGACAGGGGGTTCCGATACGCAGTATTTT. Translation gives CASSILTGGSDTQYF. Complete variable domain (other parts from reference TRBV19 and TRBJ2-3): DGGITQSPKYLFRKEGQNVTLSCEQNLNHDAMYWYRQDPGQGLRLIYYSQIVNDFQKGDIAEGYSVSREKKESFPLTVTSAQKNPTAFYLCASSILTGGSDTQYFGPGTRLTVL.

This chain connects TRBV28 to TRBJ2-7; tentative D call: TRBD1 (6 bases). The ends were cut back, 2 bases at V and 7 bases at J, with 12 bases in the middle. CDR1 is MDHEN and CDR2 is SYDVKM in the germline V gene. The CDR3 is 13 amino acids. The CDR3 spells CASSLTGPGEQYF. The CDR3 DNA is TGTGCCAGCAGTTTAACAGGGCCGGGGGAGCAGTACTTC.

The chain links TRBV14 to TRBJ2-5; a possible D gene is TRBD2 (5 bases). Between the trimmed V and J ends, which lost 1 base and 10 bases, there was a span of 13 bases. CDR1 SGHDN and CDR2 FVKESK come from the germline V gene. The CDR3 contains 13 residues. CDR3 amino acids: CASSQVRGVGQYF. CDR3 sequence (DNA): TGTGCCAGCAGCCAAGTTCGGGGAGTTGGCCAGTACTTC.

Only a few counts were recorded for this clone. The chain combines TRBV5-1 with TRBJ2-4; perhaps TRBD2 as D (5 bases). V was shortened by 0 bases and J by 2 bases, with 12 bases between the two germline ends. In germline, CDR1 is SGHRS, CDR2 YFSETQ. This CDR3 region has 16 residues. The CDR3 DNA is TGCGCCAGCAGCTTGGCCTGGGGAGAAACCAAAAACATTCAGTACTTC. It yields the protein CASSLAWGETKNIQYF.

The CDR3 DNA follows: TGTGCTAGTGGTTTGGAGACAGGGGGAAGCACCTTC. This codes for CASGLETGGSTF. This sequence joins TRBV12-5 and TRBJ1-2, with TRBD1 matching 9 bases. The CDR3 spans 12 residues. The V and J ends lost 1 base and 13 bases, in that order; junction bases with no gene match: 4. CDR1 and CDR2 (germline): LGHNT, FRNRAP.

This sequence joins TRBV4-3 and TRBJ2-1; 8 nucleotides align to TRBD2. V was clipped by 0 bases and J by 5 bases; unmatched bases: 9. Germline CDR1 is LGHNA and CDR2 is YSLEER. The CDR3 contains 17 residues. The CDR3 region has the DNA TGCGCCAGCAGCCAAGACGAACGGGGGGGCCTAAACAATGAGCAGTTCTTC. Translating it yields CASSQDERGGLNNEQFF.

V is TRBV7-2 and J is TRBJ2-1, with no clear D. Trimming left V 5 bases short and J 8 bases short, with 13 bases between. The CDR3 consists of 13 residues. From germline, CDR1 is SGHTA and CDR2 FQGNSA. The CDR3 region is CASSEDRWDEQFF. In DNA form, the CDR3 reads TGTGCCAGCAGCGAGGATCGCTGGGATGAGCAGTTCTTC.

Note on this clone: Other nucleotide sequences in the sample specify the same CDR3. V and J are TRBV20-1 and TRBJ2-3; no clear D gene. This CDR3 region has 11 residues. CDR1 is DFQATT and CDR2 is SNEGSKA in the germline V gene (reference sequence). V dropped 3 bases and J dropped 4 bases, with 5 bases sitting between them. The CDR3 spells CSASLADTQYF. The CDR3 bases are TGCAGTGCTAGTCTCGCAGATACGCAGTATTTT.

The V gene is TRBV2, the J gene TRBJ1-2, with D unclear. Trimming removed 3 bases from V and 4 bases from J, with 12 bases in between. The CDR3 contains 14 residues. CDR1 is SNHLY, CDR2 FYNNEI, per germline. CDR3 nucleotide sequence: TGTGCCAGCAGTGAGGACCACGGGAGCTATGGCTACACCTTC. It translates to CASSEDHGSYGYTF.

The J gene is TRBJ2-7, the V gene TRBV20-1; D call uncertain. Germline V gene data show CDR1 as DFQATT and CDR2 as SNEGSKA (reference sequence). Deletions cut 5 bases from V and 4 bases from J, with 9 bases between. This CDR3 comprises 11 residues. The CDR3 loop is CSALGGYEQYF. CDR3 nucleotides: TGCAGTGCTTTAGGCGGTTACGAGCAGTACTTC.

This clone came up a few times. V gene TRBV30 combines with J gene TRBJ1-5, with D maybe TRBD1 (6 bases). Per germline, CDR1 GTSNPN and CDR2 SVGIG (reference sequence). The CDR3 is 13 amino acids. Trimming stripped 2 bases from V and 4 bases from J, with 9 bases between. The CDR3 DNA reads as TGTGCCTGGAGTACCACAGGGAATCAGCCCCAGCATTTT. As protein: CAWSTTGNQPQHF.

The V and J genes are TRBV28 and TRBJ2-7; 7 positions match TRBD1. Per the germline V gene, CDR1 is MDHEN and CDR2 is SYDVKM. V shed 6 bases and J 1 base; nucleotides not matched to a gene: 6. The CDR3 spans 14 residues. The CDR3 spells CASRLQGTSYEQYF. As DNA, the CDR3 is TGTGCCAGCAGACTACAGGGGACGTCCTACGAGCAGTACTTC.

The V and J genes are TRBV28 and TRBJ1-2, with TRBD1 as a possible D gene (5 bases). Germline V lookup: CDR1 MDHEN, CDR2 SYDVKM. Trimming took 7 bases from V and 8 from J, leaving 20 bases between them. The CDR3 has 14 amino acids. CDR3 in DNA: TGTGCCAGCACCCTTGTTCCGACGGGGGAAGGCTACACCTTC. It translates to CASTLVPTGEGYTF.

This chain uses TRBV15 with TRBJ2-2; no reliable D call. Germline CDR1 and CDR2: LNHNV and YYDKDF (reference sequence). With 5 bases removed from V and 5 bases from J, the gap between germline ends came to 9 bases. This CDR3 region has 13 residues. CDR3 residues: CATSLTSTGELFF. The CDR3 region has the DNA TGTGCCACCAGCTTGACATCGACCGGGGAGCTGTTTTTT.

The chain employs TRBV5-1 and TRBJ1-3, with 9 bases identical to TRBD1. Germline V lookup: CDR1 SGHRS, CDR2 YFSETQ. The V gene end was trimmed by 7 bases and the J gene end by 3 bases; junction bases not matched to a gene: 14. This CDR3 spans 17 amino acids. The CDR3 region is CASAAYIQGAGGNTIYF. The CDR3 bases are TGCGCCAGCGCTGCCTATATACAGGGGGCTGGTGGAAACACCATATATTTT.

The chain links TRBV15 to TRBJ2-1; TRBD2 matches at 7 bases. Germline-derived CDR1 and CDR2 are LNHNV and YYDKDF (reference sequence). The length of the CDR3 is 15 residues. J was trimmed by 6 bases and V by 5 bases; bases with no gene match: 10. The chain's CDR3 is CATSLQVAGANEQFF. CDR3 in DNA: TGTGCCACCAGCCTCCAGGTAGCGGGCGCCAATGAGCAGTTCTTC. The full variable domain, with the rest looked up from reference TRBV15 and TRBJ2-1, is DAMVIQNPRYQVTQFGKPVTLSCSQTLNHNVMYWYQQKSSQAPKLLFHYYDKDFNNEADTPDNFQSRRPNTSFCFLDIRSPGLGDTAMYLCATSLQVAGANEQFFGPGTRLTVL.

The count of this clone is one. V and J are TRBV9 and TRBJ2-7, with D possibly matching TRBD2 (5 bases). Per the germline V gene, CDR1 is SGDLS and CDR2 is YYNGEE. V was pared by 2 bases and J by 6 bases, with 15 bases between. This CDR3 contains 14 residues. The CDR3 spells CASSVGRRAVEQYF. CDR3 DNA: TGTGCCAGCAGCGTCGGGCGGCGGGCCGTCGAGCAGTACTTC.

The chain joins TRBV7-9 to TRBJ2-7, with TRBD1 identical over 9 bases. V lost 0 bases to trimming and J lost 0 bases; unmatched junction nucleotides: 3. The V gene's germline CDR1 is SEHNR and CDR2 FQNEAQ (reference sequence). The CDR3 extends over 16 amino acids. The CDR3: CASSLAGTGSSYEQYF. CDR3 coding DNA: TGTGCCAGCAGCTTAGCCGGGACAGGGAGCTCCTACGAGCAGTACTTC.

The rearrangement links TRBV28 to TRBJ1-4, with 10 bases matching TRBD1. The V gene end was trimmed by 8 bases and the J gene end by 8 bases; junction bases not matched to a gene: 5. Germline CDR1 MDHEN, CDR2 SYDVKM. The CDR3 is 13 residues long. CDR3 protein: CASSRTGGEKLFF. DNA of the CDR3: TGTGCCAGCTCTCGGACAGGGGGGGAAAAACTGTTTTTT.

The chain uses TRBV27 and TRBJ2-7, with D tentatively TRBD2 (6 bases). The CDR3 is made up of 16 amino acids. Trimming took 5 bases from V and 2 from J, leaving 19 bases between them. Germline CDR1 and CDR2: MNHEY and SMNVEV (reference sequence). CDR3: CASSEYGGGKAYEQYF. The CDR3 DNA follows: TGTGCCAGCAGTGAATATGGGGGAGGTAAAGCCTACGAGCAGTACTTC.